This T cell receptor (beta chain) was observed in a study of blood T cell repertoires in COVID-19. The CDR3 extends over 14 amino acids. Germline CDR1 GTSNPN, CDR2 SVGIG (reference sequence). With V trimmed by 2 bases and J by 2 bases, 3 bases remained unmatched. Assay: immunoSEQ multiplex PCR; the TCRdb copy retains only in-frame clones and omits some. The sample carries 45,000 to 70,000 clones, around 79% recorded once. This clonotype originated in a woman aged 50 to 60 with active or convalescent COVID-19. V is TRBV30 and J is TRBJ2-5; 9 bases line up with TRBD1. What was sequenced was peripheral blood. The DNA of the CDR3 is TGTGCCTGGAGTTTGGACAGGGGACAAGAGACCCAGTACTTC. It specifies CAWSLDRGQETQYF.